This T cell receptor beta chain was sequenced in a study of T cells after posttransplantation cyclophosphamide. The study's findings and limits: TRB clonality was highly associated with recipient CMV seropositivity and reactivation.

As for this clone: Antigen: not known.

Using immunoSEQ multiplex PCR, the repertoire was profiled, and TCRdb retains in-frame clones only, with some absent. The data contain some 53,000 clones, about 86% of them seen just once; the ten biggest clones take up about 2.7%. From germline, CDR1 is MNHEY and CDR2 SVGAGI. CDR3 length: 15 residues. Trimming left V 4 bases short and J 3 bases short, with 16 bases between. The sample comprised PBMCs. This TCR was recovered from a man aged 25-45 years with a blood cancer, CMV-positive, and with a related stem cell donor. This chain connects TRBV6-5 to TRBJ2-7; D perhaps matches TRBD1 (6 bases). The CDR3 is CASSSNRQVFYEQYF. DNA for the CDR3: TGTGCCAGCAGTTCCAATCGACAGGTTTTCTACGAGCAGTACTTC.